What follows are 22 T cell receptor beta chains derived from one specimen sequenced in a study of blood T cells in healthy people across ages. With a J-beta primer mix and a sample-barcoded 5' primer, a second PCR ran about 6 to 11 cycles. TCRdb reprocessed the 5' RACE reads via MiXCR and lists one record per CDR3 protein. The sample comprises 700,000 to 950,000 distinct CDR3 sequences, 35% to 45% of which are singletons, and 20% to 25% rests with the top ten. Sequencing input: blood. The source of these receptors is a woman aged 55-70 years in good health.

This clonotype occurred a few times. J is TRBJ2-3 and V is TRBV7-3; 13 nucleotides match TRBD2. Trimming removed 3 bases from V and 4 bases from J; junction bases left unmatched: 1. The germline gives CDR1 SGHTA, CDR2 FQGTGA. This CDR3 contains 15 residues. CDR3 sequence (DNA): TGTGCCAGCAGCTTTGGACTAGCGGGGGCAGATACGCAGTATTTT. Amino acids: CASSFGLAGADTQYF.

To note about this clonotype: This may come from a read error, since a much larger clone is one base off. The rearrangement uses TRBV4-3 and TRBJ2-5; TRBD2 is a possible D gene (6 bases). This CDR3 spans 14 amino acids. Germline loops: CDR1 LGHNA, CDR2 YSLEER. V was clipped by 0 bases and J by 11 bases, with 16 bases between them. The CDR3 reads CASSQDPSGWQQYF. CDR3 bases: TGCGCCAGCAGCCAAGATCCAAGCGGGTGGCAGCAGTACTTC.

This rearrangement joins TRBV10-3 to TRBJ2-7, with 7 bases that match TRBD1. CDR3 length: 15 residues. Germline V gene sequence: CDR1 ENHRY, CDR2 SYGVKD. V shed 6 bases, J shed 2 bases, and the junction held 10 bases outside the gene matches. The DNA of the CDR3 is TGTGCCATCAGCGCCGGGACAGTGGGCCCCTACGAGCAGTACTTC. Its protein product is CAISAGTVGPYEQYF.

The chain joins TRBV5-1 to TRBJ1-4; D unclear. V was pared by 0 bases and J by 8 bases, with 14 bases between. The CDR3 extends over 15 amino acids. CDR1 SGHRS and CDR2 YFSETQ come from the germline V gene. The CDR3 loop reads CASSLAVGLREKLFF. CDR3 coding DNA: TGCGCCAGCAGCTTGGCCGTGGGGTTAAGGGAAAAACTGTTTTTT.

This clonotype was counted only a few times. The chain links TRBV7-2 to TRBJ2-1, with D perhaps matching TRBD1 (5 bases). The germline V and J ends were trimmed by 7 bases and 9 bases, with 16 bases remaining between them. CDR1 is SGHTA and CDR2 is FQGNSA in the germline V gene. The CDR3 length is 13 residues. CDR3 sequence: CASISIGVGEQFF. Here the CDR3 DNA reads TGTGCCAGCATCAGTATAGGGGTCGGTGAGCAGTTCTTC. Filled out from reference TRBV7-2 and TRBJ2-1, the complete variable domain reads GAGVSQSPSNKVTEKGKDVELRCDPISGHTALYWYRQSLGQGLEFLIYFQGNSAPDKSGLPSDRFSAERTGGSVSTLTIQRTQQEDSAVYLCASISIGVGEQFFGPGTRLTVL.

The chain uses TRBV30 and TRBJ1-1; 7 nucleotides agree with TRBD1. The CDR3 is 13 amino acids. CDR1 GTSNPN and CDR2 SVGIG come from the germline V gene (reference sequence). After removal of 5 bases from V and 5 bases from J, the junction contained 8 bases not matched to a gene. The CDR3 protein is CAWDRASGTEAFF. In DNA form, the CDR3 reads TGTGCCTGGGACAGGGCGAGTGGGACTGAAGCTTTCTTT.

This clonotype was detected a few times. The junction departs from the called germline gene at one end, perhaps through a read error. The chain is built from TRBV6-5 and TRBJ1-2; D possibly corresponds to TRBD1 (5 bases). The CDR3 is 13 residues long. Germline V gene sequence: CDR1 MNHEY, CDR2 SVGAGI. The chain's CDR3 is CASSDSGQNGYTF. As DNA, the CDR3 is TGTGCCAGCAGTGACTCAGGGCAGAATGGCTACACCTTC.

The V gene is TRBV20-1, the J gene TRBJ2-5; D not certain. Trimming shortened V by 0 bases and J by 5 bases, and 13 bases separated the two germline ends. Germline V gives CDR1 DFQATT, CDR2 SNEGSKA (reference sequence). There are 14 residues in the CDR3. The CDR3 protein is CSARESASAETQYF. Written as DNA, the CDR3 is TGCAGTGCTAGAGAGTCGGCATCTGCGGAGACCCAGTACTTC.

This clonotype was picked up a small number of times. The V gene is TRBV6-2 or TRBV6-3, the J gene TRBJ2-7; D unresolved. From germline, CDR1 is MNHEY and CDR2 SVGEGT. V was clipped by 5 bases and J by 2 bases, with 13 bases between them. This CDR3 region has 14 residues. This CDR3 is CASSEQPYAYEQYF. DNA for the CDR3: TGTGCCAGCAGTGAACAGCCTTATGCCTACGAGCAGTACTTC.

The J gene is TRBJ1-5, the V gene TRBV10-3; D not certain. Trimming pared 0 bases from V and 5 bases from J, leaving 11 bases between. Looked up from germline, CDR1 is ENHRY and CDR2 is SYGVKD. The CDR3 loop spans 15 amino acids. Here the CDR3 reads CAISESPRRDQPQHF. As DNA, the CDR3 is TGTGCCATCAGTGAGTCGCCCAGGAGAGATCAGCCCCAGCATTTT.

There are a few counts of this clonotype. J is TRBJ2-7 and V is TRBV27, with 14 nucleotides matching TRBD2. The V and J ends lost 3 bases and 10 bases, in that order; junction bases with no gene match: 8. This CDR3 has 15 amino acids. CDR1 and CDR2 from the germline V gene are MNHEY and SMNVEV (reference sequence). This chain's CDR3 is CASSLGLAGVSDQYF. CDR3 nucleotide sequence: TGTGCCAGCAGTTTGGGACTAGCGGGAGTCTCAGACCAGTACTTC.

V usage is TRBV29-1 and J usage is TRBJ1-2; TRBD1 aligns across 8 bases. Germline V gene data show CDR1 as SQVTM and CDR2 as ANQGSEA. The junction had 8 bases not matched to a gene; V was cut back by 4 bases and J by 4 bases. This CDR3 is 14 amino acids long. The CDR3 loop reads CSVGKEDRGYGYTF. For the CDR3, the DNA is TGCAGCGTTGGAAAGGAAGACAGGGGCTATGGCTACACCTTC.

V usage is TRBV9 and J usage is TRBJ2-7, with 9 bases aligning to TRBD1. Losses at the gene ends were 3 bases for V and 6 bases for J; bases not matched to a gene: 7. The V gene's germline CDR1 is SGDLS and CDR2 YYNGEE. The CDR3 spans 14 residues. The CDR3 reads CASSAGTGSGEQYF. The CDR3 nucleotides read TGTGCCAGCAGCGCGGGGACAGGGTCTGGCGAGCAGTACTTC.

Of note for this clonotype: Possible read error: a much larger clone is one base away. The chain has TRBV7-9 and TRBJ2-5, with 10 bases that match TRBD1. This CDR3 region has 17 residues. Germline CDR1 is SEHNR and CDR2 is FQNEAQ (reference sequence). Here the CDR3 DNA reads TGTGCCAGCAGCGTAGCCCCGGGACAGGGGCTACAAGAGACCCAGTACTTC. This codes for CASSVAPGQGLQETQYF.

This clonotype was detected once. Germline and junction disagree at one end, which may indicate a read error. The gene calls are TRBV14 and TRBJ2-3; maybe TRBD2 (5 bases). This CDR3 is 14 amino acids long. Germline-derived CDR1 and CDR2 are SGHDN and FVKESK. This CDR3 is CVSSQDISRGTQYF. The CDR3 DNA sequence: TGTGTCAGCAGCCAAGACATTTCCCGGGGTACGCAGTATTTT.

The chain has TRBV7-2 and TRBJ2-4; D possibly corresponds to TRBD1 (8 bases). With the DNA end fitting TRBJ2-7 better, the J assignment may be wrong. The CDR3 is 15 residues long. From germline, CDR1 is SGHTA and CDR2 FQGNSA. The CDR3 sequence is CASSLSTGGGYEQYF. CDR3 DNA sequence: TGTGCCAGCAGCTTATCAACAGGGGGGGGGTACGAGCAGTACTTC.

As DNA, the CDR3 is TGTGCCAGCAGTTTGAGTAGCGGGGGGAGCTCCTACAATGAGCAGTACTTC. It specifies CASSLSSGGSSYNEQYF. The chain links TRBV28 to TRBJ2-1; 10 bases line up with TRBD2. The J call is uncertain, as TRBJ2-7 better fits the DNA end. The CDR3 consists of 17 residues. The germline gives CDR1 MDHEN, CDR2 SYDVKM.

This sequence joins TRBV2 and TRBJ1-2; 12 bases line up with TRBD1. This CDR3 is 15 amino acids long. CDR1 SNHLY and CDR2 FYNNEI come from the germline V gene. The trim removed 7 bases at V and 6 bases at J, leaving 9 bases unmatched. CDR3 in amino acids: CASTKTGTGGNGYTF. The CDR3 DNA sequence: TGTGCCAGCACCAAGACCGGGACAGGGGGCAATGGCTACACCTTC.

This chain joins TRBV6-2 or TRBV6-3 and TRBJ2-1; 7 bases match TRBD1. TRBJ2-7 explains the end of the DNA better; the J call may be wrong. This CDR3 spans 16 amino acids. Looked up from germline, CDR1 is MNHEY and CDR2 is SVGEGT. CDR3 in DNA: TGTGCCAGCAGGGTCCCACCGACAGGGTCCTACAATGAGCAGTACTTC. It translates to CASRVPPTGSYNEQYF.

In this sample, this clonotype turned up a few times. The V gene is TRBV18, the J gene TRBJ2-5; 9 positions agree with TRBD2. J lost 0 bases, V lost 4 bases, and 3 bases had no gene match. There are 15 residues in the CDR3. Germline loops: CDR1 KGHSH, CDR2 LQKENI. Here the CDR3 reads CASSLAGGYQETQYF. The CDR3 nucleotides read TGTGCCAGCTCACTGGCGGGAGGGTACCAAGAGACCCAGTACTTC.

The genes are TRBV9 and TRBJ1-2; D possibly corresponds to TRBD1 (5 bases). CDR3 length: 15 residues. The germline V and J ends were trimmed by 0 bases and 8 bases, with 17 bases remaining between them. CDR1 and CDR2 from the germline V gene are SGDLS and YYNGEE. The CDR3 DNA is TGTGCCAGCAGCGTAGCAGGGTTCCCCAGCGGCGGCTACACCTTC. It translates to CASSVAGFPSGGYTF.

This clonotype has more than one count but fewer than ten. The chain links TRBV4-3 to TRBJ1-2; D uncertain. Germline assignment: CDR1 LGHNA and CDR2 YSLEER. The CDR3 covers 13 residues. Between the trimmed V and J ends, which lost 4 bases and 8 bases, there was a span of 14 bases. DNA of the CDR3: TGCGCCAGCAGCCTATGGGCGCACGGGGGCTACACCTTC. The encoded protein is CASSLWAHGGYTF.